This T cell receptor (beta chain) comes out of a study of T cell repertoires in cytomegalovirus infection. On the study more broadly: It can be stated that public TCR beta signatures indicated CMV infection as well as a matching HLA type. Study-wide points: The ex vivo response was dominated by HLA-C-restricted CMV-specific TCR beta clonotypes.

Between the trimmed V and J ends, which lost 3 bases and 4 bases, there was a span of 14 bases. Looked up from germline, CDR1 is MGHDK and CDR2 is SYGVNS. This CDR3 contains 15 residues. On this clonotype: Its antigen remains unidentified.

TCRdb re-analysed the reads in MiXCR, keeping a single row per CDR3 protein. The table shows approximately 630,000 distinct CDR3 sequences, with more than 20% occurring only once. The clonotype originates from a human donor in good health (CMV status not recorded). Some clones in this sample may be carry-over from other donors' samples. The specimen sequenced was CD8+ T cells from PBMCs. The gene calls are TRBV25-1 and TRBJ2-3; D gene uncertain. This chain's CDR3 is CASSESGRSADTQYF. The CDR3 DNA reads TGTGCCAGCAGTGAGTCCGGCAGGAGCGCAGATACGCAGTATTTT.